Below are 17 T cell receptor beta chains sequenced from a single sample in a study of blood T cell repertoires in COVID-19. The data were produced by immunoSEQ multiplex PCR, yet TCRdb's version contains in-frame clones alone and is incomplete. Here the sample spans a few hundred thousand clones, roughly nine tenths being singletons. The sequencing sample was made of PBMCs or T cells enriched from blood (not recorded which). Source of these receptors: a woman younger than 35 in a cohort exposed to, infected with or recovered from COVID-19 (not recorded which).

This clone has a handful of counts. The chain recombines TRBV12-5 with TRBJ2-5, with 7 bases identical to TRBD1. The germline V gene has CDR1 LGHNT and CDR2 FRNRAP. The CDR3 runs 17 residues. Trimming at V came to 5 bases and at J to 1 base, leaving 13 bases not matched to a gene. CDR3 DNA sequence: TGTGCTAGTGGTCCCCCCGGACAGGAGAAACTCCAAGAGACCCAGTACTTC. Residues: CASGPPGQEKLQETQYF.

This sequence joins TRBV5-4 and TRBJ1-1; D not resolved. Germline V gene lookup returns CDR1 SGHNT and CDR2 YYREEE (reference sequence). The CDR3 consists of 14 residues. Between the trimmed V and J ends, which lost 2 bases and 5 bases, there was a span of 13 bases. The CDR3 protein is CASSLGRSGTEAFF. CDR3 DNA sequence: TGTGCCAGCAGCTTAGGGAGGAGTGGGACTGAAGCTTTCTTT.

This chain uses TRBV5-1 with TRBJ2-5; D is perhaps TRBD1 (6 bases). This CDR3 is 15 amino acids long. Germline-derived CDR1 and CDR2 are SGHRS and YFSETQ. Deletions cut 1 base from V and 5 bases from J, with 15 bases between. CDR3 sequence reads: CASSLSGGGEETQYF. CDR3 in DNA: TGCGCCAGCAGCTTGTCTGGGGGCGGCGAGGAGACCCAGTACTTC.

The rearrangement joins TRBV7-6 to TRBJ1-6; D possibly corresponds to TRBD1 (6 bases). The V gene lost 1 base and the J gene lost 7 bases, with 11 bases spanning the gap. The CDR3 is 15 residues long. Looked up from germline, CDR1 is SGHVS and CDR2 is FNYEAQ. CDR3 nucleotides: TGTGCCAGCAGCTTAGACAGGGTCGAGAATTCACCCCTCCACTTT. Protein product: CASSLDRVENSPLHF.

V gene TRBV7-8 combines with J gene TRBJ2-7; 9 nucleotides match TRBD2. V shed 0 bases and J 4 bases; nucleotides not matched to a gene: 10. Per the germline V gene, CDR1 is SGHVS and CDR2 is FQNEAQ. The CDR3 totals 17 residues. Here the CDR3 reads CASSLATGTSILYEQYF. CDR3 in DNA: TGTGCCAGCAGCTTAGCCACGGGGACTAGCATCCTTTACGAGCAGTACTTC. Based on the CDR3 plus reference TRBV7-8 and TRBJ2-7, the full variable domain is GAGVSQSPRYKVAKRGQDVALRCDPISGHVSLFWYQQALGQGPEFLTYFQNEAQLDKSGLPSDRFFAERPEGSVSTLKIQRTQQEDSAVYLCASSLATGTSILYEQYFGPGTRLTVT.

V gene TRBV5-4 combines with J gene TRBJ2-7; 8 nucleotides align to TRBD1. This CDR3 region has 13 residues. The V segment lost 2 bases and the J segment 6 bases; nucleotides outside the gene matches: 4. Germline CDR1 reads SGHNT; CDR2 reads YYREEE (reference sequence). CDR3 sequence reads: CASSFGTGPEQYF. CDR3 coding DNA: TGTGCCAGCAGCTTCGGGACAGGTCCCGAGCAGTACTTC.

The chain joins TRBV15 to TRBJ1-4; D gene unclear. V was cut by 5 bases and J by 10 bases, with 17 bases left in between. Germline-derived CDR1 and CDR2 are LNHNV and YYDKDF (reference sequence). The CDR3 contains 14 residues. The CDR3 DNA reads TGTGCCACCAGCTCGGGTCCGGGAACTGTAAAACTGTTTTTT. Translation gives CATSSGPGTVKLFF. Supplemented by reference TRBV15 and TRBJ1-4, the full variable domain reads DAMVIQNPRYQVTQFGKPVTLSCSQTLNHNVMYWYQQKSSQAPKLLFHYYDKDFNNEADTPDNFQSRRPNTSFCFLDIRSPGLGDTAMYLCATSSGPGTVKLFFGSGTQLSVL.

The rearrangement joins TRBV7-9 to TRBJ2-7, with 11 nucleotides matching TRBD2. V lost 5 bases, J lost 4 bases, and 7 bases stayed unmatched. The length of the CDR3 is 15 residues. CDR1 and CDR2 from the germline V gene are SEHNR and FQNEAQ (reference sequence). CDR3 protein: CASSPTSGRGYEQYF. CDR3 DNA sequence: TGTGCCAGCAGCCCAACTAGCGGGAGAGGATACGAGCAGTACTTC.

The V call is TRBV18, the J call TRBJ2-1; 7 bases line up with TRBD1. Trimming removed 2 bases from V and 6 bases from J; junction bases left unmatched: 13. This CDR3 is built from 17 residues. Per the germline V gene, CDR1 is KGHSH and CDR2 is LQKENI. The CDR3 sequence is CASSPELSDRWVNEQFF. DNA of the CDR3: TGTGCCAGCTCACCAGAACTTTCGGACAGGTGGGTCAATGAGCAGTTCTTC.

This clone has a single count. V is TRBV18 and J is TRBJ1-1; 7 bases line up with TRBD1. The CDR3 contains 14 residues. Germline loops: CDR1 KGHSH, CDR2 LQKENI. The trim removed 2 bases at V and 11 bases at J, leaving 11 bases unmatched. The CDR3 sequence: CASSPDDRDGAAFF. CDR3 DNA: TGTGCCAGCTCACCAGACGACAGGGACGGAGCGGCTTTCTTT.

The rearrangement links TRBV11-2 to TRBJ1-6; D gene ambiguous. Germline V gives CDR1 SGHAT, CDR2 FQNNGV. The length of the CDR3 is 12 residues. The ends were cut back, 5 bases at V and 4 bases at J, with 3 bases in the middle. CDR3 nucleotides: TGTGCCAGCAGCCTTTATAATTCACCCCTCCACTTT. This codes for CASSLYNSPLHF.

This clone came up a few times. J is TRBJ2-1 and V is TRBV6-4; D might be TRBD2 (6 bases). Trimming shortened V by 6 bases and J by 6 bases, and 18 bases separated the two germline ends. This CDR3 region has 15 residues. Germline-derived CDR1 and CDR2 are MRHNA and SNTAGT. The CDR3 region is CASRPRDSPGNEQFF. DNA for the CDR3: TGTGCCAGCAGACCTAGGGACTCCCCAGGCAATGAGCAGTTCTTC.

The J gene is TRBJ2-5, the V gene TRBV2, with a weak D call TRBD2 (5 bases). CDR1 is SNHLY and CDR2 is FYNNEI in the germline V gene. Trimming cost V 7 bases and J 3 bases, with 9 bases left between them. The CDR3 has 12 amino acids. The CDR3 loop is CASNPGEETQYF. The CDR3 nucleotides read TGTGCCAGCAACCCCGGGGAAGAGACCCAGTACTTC.

The chain has TRBV14 and TRBJ2-7; 7 bases are shared with TRBD1. Germline loops: CDR1 SGHDN, CDR2 FVKESK. This CDR3 has 15 amino acids. The V gene end was trimmed by 1 base and the J gene end by 5 bases; junction bases not matched to a gene: 8. CDR3 sequence reads: CASSQVATGPNEQYF. The CDR3 DNA sequence: TGTGCCAGCAGCCAAGTTGCGACAGGGCCCAACGAGCAGTACTTC.

V is TRBV19 and J is TRBJ1-6; no definite D call. This CDR3 contains 13 residues. The V and J ends lost 3 bases and 13 bases respectively, with 13 bases between them. Germline CDR1 and CDR2: LNHDA and SQIVND (reference sequence). The CDR3 DNA follows: TGTGCCAGTAGTATCCCCCCTCTCGGGCCCCTCCACTTT. Translated: CASSIPPLGPLHF.

The chain uses TRBV3-1 (or the pseudogene TRBV3-2) and TRBJ1-2; 9 bases align to TRBD1. Looked up from germline, CDR1 is LGHDT and CDR2 is YNNKEL (reference sequence). The CDR3 length is 12 residues. Trimming at V came to 6 bases and at J to 7 bases, leaving 3 bases not matched to a gene. This CDR3 reads CASRGTGTGYTF. The CDR3 DNA reads TGTGCCAGCAGGGGGACAGGGACTGGCTACACCTTC.

This clone has a single count. CDR3 protein: CASARTDYNSPLHF. The DNA for the CDR3 is TGTGCCAGTGCCAGGACAGACTATAATTCACCCCTCCACTTT. The rearrangement uses TRBV28 and TRBJ1-6; D perhaps matches TRBD1 (6 bases). Per germline, CDR1 MDHEN and CDR2 SYDVKM. V was shortened by 9 bases and J by 3 bases, with 12 bases between the two germline ends. The CDR3 runs 14 residues.